A single sample is the source of the 19 T cell receptor beta chains below, sequenced in a study of chemoradiotherapy in HPV16-positive cancers. The repertoire was sequenced with immunoSEQ multiplex PCR; TCRdb's copy has only in-frame clones and lacks some. The sample holds fewer than 15,000 clones, 70% to 90% seen once. The sample in question was blood, obtained from a patient who underwent chemoradiotherapy. The receptors were gathered from a human donor with HPV-associated anogenital cancer.

CDR3 coding DNA: TGCGCCAGCAGCCCCCGGGGACAGGGGGCCGGCGGGGAGCTGTTTTTT. Its translation: CASSPRGQGAGGELFF. V gene TRBV5-1 combines with J gene TRBJ2-2, with 12 bases aligning to TRBD1. CDR1 and CDR2 from the germline V gene are SGHRS and YFSETQ. The J segment lost 7 bases and the V segment lost 4 bases, leaving 8 bases of the junction unmatched. The CDR3 runs 16 residues.

The chain has TRBV19 and TRBJ1-2; TRBD1 matches 9 bases. The CDR3 spans 14 residues. After removal of 6 bases from V and 1 base from J, the junction contained 3 bases not matched to a gene. The germline CDR1 and CDR2 sequences are LNHDA and SQIVND (reference sequence). This chain's CDR3 is CASRRQGDNYGYTF. CDR3 in DNA: TGTGCCAGTAGACGACAGGGGGATAACTATGGCTACACCTTC.

The J gene is TRBJ2-5, the V gene TRBV30, with D maybe TRBD1 (6 bases). The ends were cut back, 1 base at V and 2 bases at J, with 14 bases in the middle. From germline, CDR1 is GTSNPN and CDR2 SVGIG (reference sequence). This CDR3 spans 15 amino acids. The CDR3 loop reads CAWSDGQTMQETQYF. The CDR3 DNA sequence: TGTGCCTGGAGTGATGGACAGACAATGCAAGAGACCCAGTACTTC.

The chain links TRBV27 to TRBJ2-1; 9 bases fit TRBD1. Trimming at V came to 5 bases and at J to 6 bases, leaving 5 bases not matched to a gene. CDR3 length equals 14 residues. Germline CDR1 MNHEY, CDR2 SMNVEV (reference sequence). The CDR3 spells CASSPLDRGNEQFF. The CDR3 bases are TGTGCCAGCAGTCCGTTGGACAGGGGCAATGAGCAGTTCTTC.

The rearrangement links TRBV30 to TRBJ2-3; tentative D call: TRBD1 (5 bases). The germline V gene encodes CDR1 GTSNPN and CDR2 SVGIG (reference sequence). V lost 4 bases, J lost 4 bases, and 12 bases lay in between. CDR3 length: 13 residues. The CDR3 DNA follows: TGTGCCTGGACGAGACGCAGGGCAGATACGCAGTATTTT. Translation: CAWTRRRADTQYF.

The gene calls are TRBV6-5 and TRBJ2-1; 8 bases are shared with TRBD2. With 5 bases clipped from V and 1 base from J, the junction kept 1 base outside the gene matches. Germline CDR1 MNHEY, CDR2 SVGAGI. CDR3 length: 14 amino acids. The CDR3 DNA reads as TGTGCCAGCAGTACTAGCGGATCCTACAATGAGCAGTTCTTC. It specifies CASSTSGSYNEQFF.

This rearrangement joins TRBV28 to TRBJ2-3, with D perhaps TRBD2 (6 bases). Germline V gene sequence: CDR1 MDHEN, CDR2 SYDVKM. This CDR3 spans 13 amino acids. V lost 10 bases and J lost 1, with 12 bases in between. CDR3 bases: TGTGCCATTAGCGGACCAGGCACAGATACGCAGTATTTT. The encoded protein is CAISGPGTDTQYF.

This clone was picked up a small number of times. This chain joins TRBV4-2 and TRBJ2-3, with 7 bases matching TRBD1. The J segment lost 2 bases and the V segment lost 4 bases, leaving 9 bases of the junction unmatched. There are 16 residues in the CDR3. Germline V gives CDR1 LGHNA, CDR2 YNFKEQ. The CDR3 reads CASSPRTGTFTDTQYF. The CDR3 DNA reads TGTGCCAGCAGCCCCCGGACAGGCACGTTCACAGATACGCAGTATTTT.

The chain joins TRBV2 to TRBJ2-7; perhaps TRBD2 as D (5 bases). The germline V gene encodes CDR1 SNHLY and CDR2 FYNNEI. V was shortened by 6 bases and J by 9 bases, with 24 bases between the two germline ends. This CDR3 is 15 amino acids long. CDR3 sequence (DNA): TGTGCCAGCAGCCCCGAAAGCGGAACGACTACGAGGCAGTACTTC. Protein sequence: CASSPESGTTTRQYF.

This sequence joins TRBV19 and TRBJ1-4; no clear D. The V end lost 7 bases, the J end lost 3 bases, and 18 bases lay between the germline ends. The CDR3 totals 16 residues. Germline CDR1 reads LNHDA; CDR2 reads SQIVND (reference sequence). This CDR3 is CASTSFERKANEKLFF. The CDR3 DNA is TGTGCCAGTACCTCCTTTGAAAGGAAGGCTAATGAAAAACTGTTTTTT.

The chain has TRBV2 and TRBJ1-3; possibly TRBD1 for D (5 bases). Germline V gene lookup returns CDR1 SNHLY and CDR2 FYNNEI. The CDR3 is made up of 17 amino acids. The V and J ends lost 6 bases and 1 base respectively, with 19 bases between them. The CDR3 here is CASRSLGGRASGNTIYF. CDR3 sequence (DNA): TGTGCCAGCAGATCACTCGGGGGTCGGGCTTCTGGAAACACCATATATTTT.

This rearrangement joins TRBV7-6 to TRBJ2-5; 7 bases line up with TRBD1. The V gene's germline CDR1 is SGHVS and CDR2 FNYEAQ. V trimming: 4 bases; J trimming: 7 bases; junction bases outside the gene matches: 9. The CDR3 has 14 residues. The CDR3 loop is CASSSQGGGGTQYF. The CDR3 nucleotides read TGTGCCAGCAGCTCCCAAGGGGGCGGCGGGACCCAGTACTTC.

The rearrangement joins TRBV4-2 to TRBJ2-7; 8 nucleotides match TRBD1. Per the germline V gene, CDR1 is LGHNA and CDR2 is YNFKEQ. Trimming cost V 0 bases and J 7 bases; bases outside gene matches: 11. The CDR3 covers 16 residues. CDR3 residues: CASSQDHQGALGEQYF. DNA of the CDR3: TGTGCCAGCAGCCAAGATCACCAGGGGGCTTTGGGAGAGCAGTACTTC.

The table lists this clone with a few counts. V usage is TRBV5-1 and J usage is TRBJ2-3, with 9 positions matching TRBD2. This CDR3 region has 15 residues. Germline trimming cut 1 base from V and 0 bases from J; bases unmatched to any gene: 0. Germline V gene sequence: CDR1 SGHRS, CDR2 YFSETQ. CDR3 residues: CASSLTSGSTDTQYF. In DNA, the CDR3 is TGCGCCAGCAGCTTGACTAGCGGGAGCACAGATACGCAGTATTTT.

The table lists this clone with a few counts. This chain uses TRBV6-1 with TRBJ2-5; D is ambiguous. Trimming took off 4 bases at V and 3 bases at J, with 15 bases between the two ends. The CDR3 consists of 15 residues. Per germline, CDR1 MNHNS and CDR2 SASEGT. The CDR3: CASSGGGFWEETQYF. CDR3 nucleotide sequence: TGTGCCAGCAGTGGAGGTGGTTTCTGGGAAGAGACCCAGTACTTC.

The CDR3 nucleotides are TGTGCCAGCAGTGCCATACAGGGGGCGGTTCAGCCCCAGCATTTT. Amino acids: CASSAIQGAVQPQHF. The V call is TRBV6-1, the J call TRBJ1-5; 9 positions agree with TRBD1. Unmatched junction bases numbered 7, after V lost 4 bases and J lost 6 bases. The CDR3 has 15 residues. Germline CDR1 MNHNS, CDR2 SASEGT.

This clone was seen just once. The chain uses TRBV29-1 and TRBJ1-2, with a weak D call TRBD1 (6 bases). V lost 3 bases and J lost 2, with 13 bases in between. The CDR3 is made up of 14 amino acids. Looked up from germline, CDR1 is SQVTM and CDR2 is ANQGSEA. The CDR3 is CSVDRGPPNYGYTF. The CDR3 DNA is TGCAGCGTTGACAGGGGCCCCCCAAACTATGGCTACACCTTC.

This sequence joins TRBV19 and TRBJ1-5; no clear D gene. The CDR3 loop spans 11 amino acids. The germline CDR1 and CDR2 sequences are LNHDA and SQIVND (reference sequence). The V and J ends lost 3 bases and 6 bases respectively, with 3 bases between them. CDR3 nucleotide sequence: TGTGCCAGTAGTATGGCTCAGCCCCAGCATTTT. Translation: CASSMAQPQHF.

This clone appeared a single time. V gene TRBV7-8 combines with J gene TRBJ1-1; no clear D. The germline V gene has CDR1 SGHVS and CDR2 FQNEAQ. The CDR3 runs to 14 residues. Trimming removed 0 bases from V and 6 bases from J, with 11 bases in between. CDR3 DNA sequence: TGTGCCAGCAGCTTAGCGACATGGTCATCTGAAGCTTTCTTT. It codes for CASSLATWSSEAFF.